What follows are 12 T cell receptor beta chains derived from one specimen sequenced in a study of T cell repertoires in cytomegalovirus infection. MiXCR was run by TCRdb on the reads, yielding one entry per CDR3 protein. Of roughly 990,000 distinct CDR3 sequences in the sample, roughly 30% are singletons; the top ten hold roughly 13%. For these receptors, no antigen is known. Sequences were derived from cultured CD8+ T cells from PBMCs, sampled from culture after CMV antigen stimulation. The receptors here all came from a human donor in good health (CMV status not recorded). Some clones in this sample may be carry-over from other donors' samples.

Only a few counts were recorded for this clonotype. The rearrangement joins TRBV29-1 to TRBJ2-2; D is unresolved. Germline loops: CDR1 SQVTM, CDR2 ANQGSEA. This CDR3 has 12 amino acids. Trimming stripped 0 bases from V and 4 bases from J, with 3 bases between. In DNA, the CDR3 is TGCAGCGTTGAAGAGGGCACCGGGGAGCTGTTTTTT. This gives the protein CSVEEGTGELFF.

The chain is built from TRBV5-4 and TRBJ2-7; D is ambiguous. Germline CDR1 SGHNT, CDR2 YYREEE (reference sequence). V lost 0 bases and J 0 bases, leaving 16 bases between the germline ends. The CDR3 is 17 residues long. The chain's CDR3 is CASSLAPETYYSYEQYF. The CDR3 nucleotides read TGTGCCAGCAGCTTGGCACCGGAGACTTACTACTCCTACGAGCAGTACTTC.

This clonotype was detected only a few times. The genes are TRBV2 and TRBJ1-2; D possibly corresponds to TRBD1 (6 bases). V was trimmed by 1 base and J by 1 base, leaving 16 bases between them. The CDR3 extends over 17 amino acids. Germline CDR1 and CDR2: SNHLY and FYNNEI. CDR3 sequence (DNA): TGTGCCAGCAGTGAAGGCGCAGGGGCTCCGGATAACTATGGCTACACCTTC. This encodes CASSEGAGAPDNYGYTF.

This clonotype was observed many times. The chain combines TRBV7-2 with TRBJ1-6; D unclear. Germline-derived CDR1 and CDR2 are SGHTA and FQGNSA. V lost 1 base to trimming and J lost 7 bases, with 5 bases between them. The CDR3 covers 13 residues. CDR3: CASSLVSNSPLHF. CDR3 sequence (DNA): TGTGCCAGCAGCTTAGTCTCAAATTCACCCCTCCACTTT.

The genes are TRBV6-2 or TRBV6-3 and TRBJ1-1; maybe TRBD1 (6 bases). CDR3 length: 15 residues. The germline gives CDR1 MNHEY, CDR2 SVGEGT. Deletions cut 5 bases from V and 6 bases from J, with 19 bases between. Here the CDR3 reads CASSEARDRYSEAFF. The CDR3 DNA is TGTGCCAGCAGTGAAGCTCGAGACAGGTATTCTGAAGCTTTCTTT.

As to this clonotype: An end of the junction does not agree with germline; a read error may underlie this. The chain links TRBV19 to TRBJ2-1; D is unresolved. Germline-derived CDR1 and CDR2 are LNHDA and SQIVND (reference sequence). The CDR3 has 15 residues. In DNA, the CDR3 is TGTGCCAGTAGTATGGACCGAAGCTCCCACAATGAGCAGTTCTTC. Translating gives CASSMDRSSHNEQFF.

This clonotype was recorded a few times. This sequence joins TRBV18 and TRBJ2-3, with 7 bases fitting TRBD2. This CDR3 has 14 amino acids. J was trimmed by 2 bases and V by 4 bases; bases with no gene match: 3. Germline loops: CDR1 KGHSH, CDR2 LQKENI. CDR3 loop: CASSRRGYTDTQYF. The CDR3 DNA reads as TGTGCCAGCTCACGGCGGGGGTACACAGATACGCAGTATTTT. The variable domain in full, completed from reference TRBV18 and TRBJ2-3, reads NAGVMQNPRHLVRRRGQEARLRCSPMKGHSHVYWYRQLPEEGLKFMVYLQKENIIDESGMPKERFSAEFPKEGPSILRIQQVVRGDSAAYFCASSRRGYTDTQYFGPGTRLTVL.

This clonotype has ten or more counts. The chain is built from TRBV7-6 and TRBJ2-1; 8 bases line up with TRBD2. Germline trimming cut 9 bases from V and 2 bases from J; bases unmatched to any gene: 9. The V gene's germline CDR1 is SGHVS and CDR2 FNYEAQ. The CDR3 extends over 15 amino acids. CDR3 protein: CASAPGGYPYNEQFF. CDR3 coding DNA: TGTGCCAGTGCCCCGGGAGGGTACCCCTACAATGAGCAGTTCTTC. The full variable domain, rest sourced from reference TRBV7-6 and TRBJ2-1, is GAGVSQSPRYKVTKRGQDVALRCDPISGHVSLYWYRQALGQGPEFLTYFNYEAQQDKSGLPNDRFSAERPEGSISTLTIQRTEQRDSAMYRCASAPGGYPYNEQFFGPGTRLTVL.

This chain uses TRBV10-3 with TRBJ2-7; TRBD1 matches at 10 bases. Germline V gene data show CDR1 as ENHRY and CDR2 as SYGVKD. The CDR3 is made up of 15 amino acids. Germline trimming cut 0 bases from V and 2 bases from J; bases unmatched to any gene: 1. CDR3 residues: CAISESGQGTYEQYF. CDR3 sequence (DNA): TGTGCCATCAGTGAGTCGGGACAGGGGACCTACGAGCAGTACTTC.

This clonotype was observed once. The chain joins TRBV25-1 to TRBJ1-3; maybe TRBD1 (5 bases). In germline, CDR1 is MGHDK, CDR2 SYGVNS. Trimming took 9 bases from V and 8 from J, leaving 8 bases between them. The CDR3 loop spans 10 amino acids. The CDR3 sequence is CASKGDTIYF. The CDR3 DNA sequence: TGTGCCAGTAAAGGGGACACCATATATTTT.

This clonotype has ten or more counts. This chain joins TRBV7-3 and TRBJ2-1, with D possibly called TRBD1 or TRBD2 (7 bases each). V lost 1 base and J lost 5, with 18 bases in between. Germline CDR1 reads SGHTA; CDR2 reads FQGTGA. The length of the CDR3 is 17 residues. The CDR3 is CASSLRGGGYRNNEQFF. In nucleotides, the CDR3 is TGTGCCAGCAGCTTAAGGGGAGGGGGCTACCGGAACAATGAGCAGTTCTTC.

The chain recombines TRBV19 with TRBJ2-3; 8 positions match TRBD2. Germline V CDR1 and CDR2: LNHDA, SQIVND (reference sequence). Trimming at V came to 4 bases and at J to 1 base, leaving 13 bases not matched to a gene. The CDR3 runs to 18 residues. CDR3 DNA: TGTGCCAGTAGTACTCCCGGGACTAGACTCCCGGGCACAGATACGCAGTATTTT. The encoded protein is CASSTPGTRLPGTDTQYF.